What follows are 25 T cell receptor beta chains derived from one specimen sequenced in a study of blood T cell repertoires in COVID-19. Sequencing was performed with immunoSEQ multiplex PCR; in TCRdb, only in-frame clones are kept and a portion is missing. Counted here are 200,000 to 300,000 clones, approximately 80% occurring once; the ten biggest clones make up more than 7%. The sequenced sample was peripheral blood. The receptors derive from a man of 80 years or more with acute or convalescent COVID-19.

The chain carries TRBV6-1 and TRBJ1-2; TRBD1 matches 9 bases. There are 17 residues in the CDR3. From germline, CDR1 is MNHNS and CDR2 SASEGT. V was clipped by 1 base and J by 4 bases; unmatched bases: 10. In nucleotides, the CDR3 is TGTGCCAGCAGTGAAGGGATAGGGACAGGGTCGGGCTATGGCTACACCTTC. The encoded protein is CASSEGIGTGSGYGYTF.

In its sample, this clone was seen a few times. The chain carries TRBV10-1 and TRBJ2-2; D is ambiguous. Trimming pared 5 bases from V and 1 base from J, leaving 5 bases between. The CDR3 runs 13 residues. The germline gives CDR1 WNHNN, CDR2 SYGVQD (reference sequence). The CDR3 loop reads CASSRQNTGELFF. The CDR3 nucleotides read TGCGCCAGCAGTCGACAGAACACCGGGGAGCTGTTTTTT.

The count of this clone is one. The chain uses TRBV4-1 and TRBJ1-5; tentative D call: TRBD1 (5 bases). Trimming removed 0 bases at V and 7 bases at J, with 13 bases between. The CDR3 has 15 residues. Germline CDR1 is MGHRA and CDR2 is YSYEKL. This CDR3 is CASSQDGRGNQPQHF. CDR3 DNA sequence: TGCGCCAGCAGCCAAGATGGAAGGGGAAACCAGCCCCAGCATTTT.

The chain employs TRBV18 and TRBJ2-3; TRBD2 is a possible D gene (5 bases). V was cut by 2 bases and J by 4 bases, with 7 bases left in between. Germline CDR1 and CDR2: KGHSH and LQKENI. The CDR3 is made up of 13 amino acids. CDR3 in amino acids: CASSPKRADTQYF. CDR3 DNA sequence: TGTGCCAGCTCACCAAAGAGGGCAGATACGCAGTATTTT.

The CDR3 region is CASSRRLAESYNEQFF. As DNA, the CDR3 is TGTGCCAGCAGCCGGAGACTAGCGGAGTCTTACAATGAGCAGTTCTTC. The chain joins TRBV4-2 to TRBJ2-1, with 9 bases that match TRBD2. Germline CDR1 and CDR2: LGHNA and YNFKEQ. The CDR3 totals 16 residues. Trimming at V came to 4 bases and at J to 4 bases, leaving 8 bases not matched to a gene.

The V and J genes are TRBV6-6 and TRBJ1-1, with 7 bases that match TRBD1. The J segment lost 5 bases and the V segment lost 6 bases, leaving 12 bases of the junction unmatched. CDR1 MNHNY and CDR2 SVGAGI come from the germline V gene (reference sequence). The CDR3 runs to 15 residues. The CDR3 DNA reads TGTGCCAGCAGGTCCACAGGGGCTGCTCGGACTGAAGCTTTCTTT. The encoded protein is CASRSTGAARTEAFF.

The genes are TRBV29-1 and TRBJ2-1; no clear D. V lost 6 bases and J lost 3, with 12 bases in between. From germline, CDR1 is SQVTM and CDR2 ANQGSEA. This CDR3 has 13 residues. The CDR3 reads CSVSRGHYNEQFF. The CDR3 coding sequence is TGCAGCGTCTCTCGTGGGCACTACAATGAGCAGTTCTTC.

The chain combines TRBV6-5 with TRBJ2-3; possibly TRBD1 for D (6 bases). Per the germline V gene, CDR1 is MNHEY and CDR2 is SVGAGI. The CDR3 contains 15 residues. Trimming stripped 4 bases from V and 4 bases from J, with 15 bases between. CDR3 region: CASSSPAEGADTQYF. The CDR3 nucleotides are TGTGCCAGCAGTTCCCCGGCCGAGGGGGCAGATACGCAGTATTTT.

The chain has TRBV5-1 and TRBJ2-7, with 7 positions matching TRBD1. With 0 bases clipped from V and 2 bases from J, the junction kept 5 bases outside the gene matches. The CDR3 is 15 amino acids. Germline V gene sequence: CDR1 SGHRS, CDR2 YFSETQ. CDR3 sequence (DNA): TGCGCCAGCAGCTTGGAACAGGGGTCTACCTACGAGCAGTACTTC. Translation: CASSLEQGSTYEQYF.

V and J are TRBV12-3 or TRBV12-4 and TRBJ1-5; D perhaps matches TRBD1 (6 bases). The CDR3 length is 13 residues. V was clipped by 6 bases and J by 4 bases, with 10 bases between them. This chain's CDR3 is CASRRGQNQPQHF. Written as DNA, the CDR3 is TGTGCCAGCAGACGCGGACAGAATCAGCCCCAGCATTTT.

The chain couples TRBV12-5 to TRBJ1-1; D unclear. The CDR3 spans 16 residues. CDR1 is LGHNT, CDR2 FRNRAP, per germline. Trimming took 0 bases from V and 0 from J, leaving 11 bases between them. CDR3 DNA sequence: TGTGCTAGTGGTTTGGTACTAACTGCGTTGAACACTGAAGCTTTCTTT. Its translation is CASGLVLTALNTEAFF.

V usage is TRBV12-3 or TRBV12-4 and J usage is TRBJ2-7; tentatively, D is TRBD1 (6 bases). V dropped 1 base and J dropped 3 bases, with 7 bases sitting between them. The CDR3 covers 13 residues. The CDR3 DNA reads as TGTGCCAGCAGTTTAGGGACAGACTACGAGCAGTACTTC. Its translation: CASSLGTDYEQYF.

This chain connects TRBV6-1 to TRBJ1-2, with 8 bases fitting TRBD1. J was trimmed by 7 bases and V by 0 bases; bases with no gene match: 16. This CDR3 region has 18 residues. Per germline, CDR1 MNHNS and CDR2 SASEGT. The CDR3 sequence: CASSEAMTGAHVAVGYTF. The CDR3 DNA sequence: TGTGCCAGCAGTGAAGCGATGACAGGGGCCCACGTGGCGGTTGGCTACACCTTC.

The gene calls are TRBV19 and TRBJ1-5; D is possibly TRBD1 (5 bases). In germline, CDR1 is LNHDA, CDR2 SQIVND (reference sequence). CDR3 length equals 14 residues. V lost 3 bases, J lost 4 bases, and 10 bases lay in between. CDR3 in DNA: TGTGCCAGTAGTATGAGGGAGGGGAATCAGCCCCAGCATTTT. As protein: CASSMREGNQPQHF.

J is TRBJ2-1 and V is TRBV6-6; D call uncertain. Deletions cut 0 bases from V and 4 bases from J, with 13 bases between. The CDR3 extends over 16 amino acids. The germline gives CDR1 MNHNY, CDR2 SVGAGI (reference sequence). The chain's CDR3 is CASSYSPWPQYNEQFF. The CDR3 DNA reads as TGTGCCAGCAGTTACTCCCCTTGGCCCCAATACAATGAGCAGTTCTTC.

V gene TRBV19 combines with J gene TRBJ2-1; 7 positions agree with TRBD2. J gave up 5 bases and V 4 bases, and 11 bases lay outside the gene matches. The V gene's germline CDR1 is LNHDA and CDR2 SQIVND (reference sequence). The CDR3 runs 16 residues. This chain's CDR3 is CASSTPLTSRNNEQFF. The DNA for the CDR3 is TGTGCCAGTAGTACCCCGCTGACTAGCCGAAACAATGAGCAGTTCTTC.

This chain joins TRBV24-1 and TRBJ1-4, with TRBD1 matching 9 bases. The germline V gene has CDR1 KGHDR and CDR2 SFDVKD. V lost 5 bases to trimming and J lost 2 bases; unmatched junction nucleotides: 11. The CDR3 length is 18 residues. CDR3 sequence reads: CATSAGTGGRLTNEKLFF. The CDR3 coding sequence is TGTGCCACCAGTGCCGGCACAGGGGGCCGACTGACTAATGAAAAACTGTTTTTT.

For this clone: An end of the junction differs from the germline gene, which may be a read error. DNA of the CDR3: TGTGCCAGCAGCTTATGGACAGGGGATAATTCACCCCTCCACTTT. This sequence encodes CASSLWTGDNSPLHF. J is TRBJ1-6 and V is TRBV28, with TRBD1 matching 9 bases. The CDR3 contains 15 residues. Germline V gives CDR1 MDHEN, CDR2 SYDVKM. Looking up the rest from reference TRBV28 and TRBJ1-6 gives the full variable domain: DVKVTQSSRYLVKRTGEKVFLECVQDMDHENMFWYRQDPGLGLRLIYFSYDVKMKEKGDIPEGYSVSREKKERFSLILESASTNQTSMYLCASSLWTGDNSPLHFGNGTRLTVT.

This sequence joins TRBV5-1 and TRBJ1-6; the D gene is possibly TRBD1 (6 bases). The germline V gene encodes CDR1 SGHRS and CDR2 YFSETQ. The V and J ends lost 0 bases and 6 bases respectively, with 13 bases between them. The CDR3 runs to 16 residues. CDR3: CASSLAPTGLNSPLHF. The CDR3 DNA reads as TGCGCCAGCAGCTTGGCCCCAACAGGGCTTAATTCACCCCTCCACTTT. Looking up the rest from reference TRBV5-1 and TRBJ1-6 gives the full variable domain: KAGVTQTPRYLIKTRGQQVTLSCSPISGHRSVSWYQQTPGQGLQFLFEYFSETQRNKGNFPGRFSGRQFSNSRSEMNVSTLELGDSALYLCASSLAPTGLNSPLHFGNGTRLTVT.

V gene TRBV19 combines with J gene TRBJ1-1; tentatively, D is TRBD1 (6 bases). V lost 3 bases to trimming and J lost 10 bases, with 12 bases between them. CDR1 and CDR2 from the germline V gene are LNHDA and SQIVND (reference sequence). This CDR3 region has 12 residues. The CDR3 sequence is CASSIYRDRAFF. Written as DNA, the CDR3 is TGTGCCAGTAGTATTTACAGGGACCGAGCTTTCTTT.

The V gene is TRBV19, the J gene TRBJ2-7; 7 nucleotides match TRBD2. The trim removed 5 bases at V and 1 base at J, leaving 8 bases unmatched. Germline-derived CDR1 and CDR2 are LNHDA and SQIVND (reference sequence). The CDR3 length is 15 residues. The CDR3 sequence: CASSPPGGGSYEQYF. The DNA of the CDR3 is TGTGCCAGTAGTCCCCCGGGGGGAGGATCCTACGAGCAGTACTTC.

The chain employs TRBV10-3 and TRBJ2-3; tentative D call: TRBD1 (6 bases). This CDR3 is 15 amino acids long. Trimming removed 2 bases from V and 2 bases from J, with 11 bases in between. The V gene's germline CDR1 is ENHRY and CDR2 SYGVKD. CDR3 sequence reads: CAISEGRGNTDTQYF. In DNA form, the CDR3 reads TGTGCCATCAGTGAGGGCAGGGGAAACACAGATACGCAGTATTTT.

The rearrangement links TRBV29-1 to TRBJ1-3; no clear D gene. This CDR3 has 13 amino acids. Deletions cut 4 bases from V and 0 bases from J, with 7 bases between. The germline V gene has CDR1 SQVTM and CDR2 ANQGSEA. The CDR3 DNA sequence: TGCAGCGTTGCGTGGAGCTCTGGAAACACCATATATTTT. This codes for CSVAWSSGNTIYF.

This chain connects TRBV24-1 to TRBJ2-1, with 10 bases matching TRBD2. This CDR3 comprises 15 residues. Trimming removed 3 bases from V and 14 bases from J; junction bases left unmatched: 12. CDR1 is KGHDR and CDR2 is SFDVKD in the germline V gene. The CDR3 DNA is TGTGCCACCAGTGATATCAGCGGGGGGGCGGTCAGGGAGTTCTTC. It codes for CATSDISGGAVREFF.

V usage is TRBV10-3 and J usage is TRBJ2-7; 7 bases map to TRBD2. Trimming took 3 bases from V and 5 from J; bases not matched to a gene: 13. CDR1 is ENHRY and CDR2 is SYGVKD in the germline V gene. The CDR3 is 16 residues long. CDR3 in DNA: TGTGCCATCAGTGATTGGGTGGGAGGGCCATCGGACGAGCAGTACTTC. Translated, it gives CAISDWVGGPSDEQYF.